The source of this TCR beta chain is a study of identical twins. Findings and limits, study-wide: Within cord blood, abundant beta clonotypes carried fewer insertions, but memory repertoires showed no such trend.

The CDR3 contains 14 residues. The V gene lost 7 bases and the J gene lost 0 bases, with 12 bases spanning the gap. The germline CDR1 and CDR2 sequences are MNHNS and SASEGT. To note about this clonotype: Its antigen is as yet unknown.

TCRdb recomputed calls from the 5' RACE reads with MiXCR, one row per CDR3 protein. The repertoire holds about 520,000 distinct CDR3 sequences, with less than 25% as singletons. Another study also made use of these data, one on T cells expressing NK-cell markers. As that study records: Sorted CD3+CD56-NKG2C+, CD3+CD56+NKG2C- and CD3+CD56+NKG2C+ T cells were the source of the TCR beta repertoires. An anti-gamma-delta TCR antibody restricted sorting to alpha-beta TCR T cells in several experiments. Also leading the CD3+CD56-NKG2C+ fraction in a handful of donors were these clonotypes.

This TCR derives from a woman under 30 in good health. This rearrangement joins TRBV6-1 to TRBJ1-2, with D unclear. The sample taken for sequencing was CD4+ T cells sorted from blood. Here the CDR3 reads CASKENPANYGYTF. The CDR3 region has the DNA TGTGCCAGCAAAGAGAACCCTGCTAACTATGGCTACACCTTC.